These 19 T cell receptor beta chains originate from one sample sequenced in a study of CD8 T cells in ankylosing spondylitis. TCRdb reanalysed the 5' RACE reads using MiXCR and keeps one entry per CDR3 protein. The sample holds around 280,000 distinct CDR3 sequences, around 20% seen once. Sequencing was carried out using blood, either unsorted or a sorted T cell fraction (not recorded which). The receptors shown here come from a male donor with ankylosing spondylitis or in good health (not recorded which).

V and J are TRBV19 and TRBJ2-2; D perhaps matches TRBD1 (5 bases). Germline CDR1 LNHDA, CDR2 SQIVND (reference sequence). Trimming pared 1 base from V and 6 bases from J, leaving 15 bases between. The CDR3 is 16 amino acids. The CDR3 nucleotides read TGTGCCAGTAGTATAGTGTCAGGGATAATACCCGGGGAGCTGTTTTTT. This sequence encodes CASSIVSGIIPGELFF.

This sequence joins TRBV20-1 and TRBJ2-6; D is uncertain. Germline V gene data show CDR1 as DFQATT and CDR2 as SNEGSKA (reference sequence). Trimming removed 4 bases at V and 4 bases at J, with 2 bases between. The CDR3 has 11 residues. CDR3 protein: CSAKGANVLTF. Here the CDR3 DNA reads TGCAGTGCTAAAGGGGCCAACGTCCTGACTTTC.

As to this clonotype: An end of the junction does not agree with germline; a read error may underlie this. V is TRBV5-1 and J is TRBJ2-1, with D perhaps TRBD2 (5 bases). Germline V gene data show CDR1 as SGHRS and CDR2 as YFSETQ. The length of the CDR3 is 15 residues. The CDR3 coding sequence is TGCGCCAGTAGCTTTGAGGGATCTCTCTACAATGAGCAGTTCTTC. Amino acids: CASSFEGSLYNEQFF.

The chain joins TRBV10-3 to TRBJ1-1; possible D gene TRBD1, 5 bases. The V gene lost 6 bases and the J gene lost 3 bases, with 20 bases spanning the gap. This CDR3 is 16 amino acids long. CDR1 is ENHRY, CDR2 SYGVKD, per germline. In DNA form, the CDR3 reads TGTGCCATCAGCCGGGACCGCAGCCGGGGGGACACTGAAGCTTTCTTT. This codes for CAISRDRSRGDTEAFF.

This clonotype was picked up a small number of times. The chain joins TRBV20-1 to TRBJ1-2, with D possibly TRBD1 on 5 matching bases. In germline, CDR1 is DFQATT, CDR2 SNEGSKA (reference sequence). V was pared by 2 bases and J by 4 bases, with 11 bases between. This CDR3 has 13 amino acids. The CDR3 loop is CSARPPDSYGYTF. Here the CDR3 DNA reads TGCAGTGCTAGACCTCCCGACAGCTATGGCTACACCTTC.

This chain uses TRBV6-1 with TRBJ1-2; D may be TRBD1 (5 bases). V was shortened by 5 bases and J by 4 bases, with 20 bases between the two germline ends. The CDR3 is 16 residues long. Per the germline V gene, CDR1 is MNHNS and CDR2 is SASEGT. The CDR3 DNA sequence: TGTGCCAGCAGTCGACGCCGGGACGGCAAAACCTATGGCTACACCTTC. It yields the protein CASSRRRDGKTYGYTF.

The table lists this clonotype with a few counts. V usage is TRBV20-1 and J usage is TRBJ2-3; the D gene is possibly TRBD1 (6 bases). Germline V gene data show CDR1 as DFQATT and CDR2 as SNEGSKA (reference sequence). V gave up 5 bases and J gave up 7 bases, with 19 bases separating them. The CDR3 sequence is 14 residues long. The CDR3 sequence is CSAPQHRDPNTQYF. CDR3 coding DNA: TGCAGTGCTCCCCAGCACAGGGACCCAAATACGCAGTATTTT.

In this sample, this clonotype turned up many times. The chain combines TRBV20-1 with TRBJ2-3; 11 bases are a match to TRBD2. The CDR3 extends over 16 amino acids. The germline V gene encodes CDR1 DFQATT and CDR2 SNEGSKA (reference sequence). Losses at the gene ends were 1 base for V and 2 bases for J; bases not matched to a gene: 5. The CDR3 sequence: CSARVPSGGFTDTQYF. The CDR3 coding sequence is TGCAGTGCTAGAGTTCCTAGCGGGGGGTTCACAGATACGCAGTATTTT.

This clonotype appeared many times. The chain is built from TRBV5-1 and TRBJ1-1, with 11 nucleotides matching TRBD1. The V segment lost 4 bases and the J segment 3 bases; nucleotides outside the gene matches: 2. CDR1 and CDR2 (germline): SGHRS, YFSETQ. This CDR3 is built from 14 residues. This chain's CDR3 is CASSRDRGYTEAFF. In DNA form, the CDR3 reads TGCGCCAGCAGCCGGGACAGGGGGTACACTGAAGCTTTCTTT.

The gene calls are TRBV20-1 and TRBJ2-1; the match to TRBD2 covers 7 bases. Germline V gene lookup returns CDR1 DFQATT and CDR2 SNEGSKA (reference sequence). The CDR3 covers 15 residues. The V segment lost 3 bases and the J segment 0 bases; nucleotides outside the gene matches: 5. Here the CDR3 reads CSASRLAGSYNEQFF. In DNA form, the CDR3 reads TGCAGTGCTAGCCGACTAGCAGGCTCCTACAATGAGCAGTTCTTC.

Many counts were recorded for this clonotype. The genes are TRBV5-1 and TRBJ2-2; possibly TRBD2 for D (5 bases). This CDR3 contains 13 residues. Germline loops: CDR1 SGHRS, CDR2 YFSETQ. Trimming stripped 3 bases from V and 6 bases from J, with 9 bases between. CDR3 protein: CASSWTGSGELFF. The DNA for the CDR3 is TGCGCCAGCAGCTGGACTGGGTCCGGGGAGCTGTTTTTT.

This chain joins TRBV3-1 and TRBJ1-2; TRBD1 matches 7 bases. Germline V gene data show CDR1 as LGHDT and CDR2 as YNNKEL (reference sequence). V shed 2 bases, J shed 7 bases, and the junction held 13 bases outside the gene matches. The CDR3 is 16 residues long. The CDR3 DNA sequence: TGTGCCAGCAGCCAAAGAAGGACCAGGGGGAAGGGTGGCTACACCTTC. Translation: CASSQRRTRGKGGYTF.

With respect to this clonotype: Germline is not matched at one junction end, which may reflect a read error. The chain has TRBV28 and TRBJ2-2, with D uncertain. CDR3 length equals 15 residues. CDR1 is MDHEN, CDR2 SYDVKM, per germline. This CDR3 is CASSLGSRNAGELFF. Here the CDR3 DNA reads TGTGCCAGCAGTTTGGGCTCGAGGAACGCCGGGGAGCTGTTTTTT.

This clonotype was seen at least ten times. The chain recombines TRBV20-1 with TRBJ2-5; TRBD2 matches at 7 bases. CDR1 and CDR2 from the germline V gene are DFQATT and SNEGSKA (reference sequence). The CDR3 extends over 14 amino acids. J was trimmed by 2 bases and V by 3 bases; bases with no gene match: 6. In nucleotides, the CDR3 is TGCAGTGCTAGCCCCCTAGCGGTGCAAGAGACCCAGTACTTC. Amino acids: CSASPLAVQETQYF.

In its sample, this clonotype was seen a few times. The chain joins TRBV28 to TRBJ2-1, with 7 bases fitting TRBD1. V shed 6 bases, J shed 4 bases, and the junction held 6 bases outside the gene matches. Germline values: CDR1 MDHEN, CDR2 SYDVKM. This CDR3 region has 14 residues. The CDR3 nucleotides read TGTGCCAGCAGATCGACAGGGCCATACAATGAGCAGTTCTTC. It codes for CASRSTGPYNEQFF.

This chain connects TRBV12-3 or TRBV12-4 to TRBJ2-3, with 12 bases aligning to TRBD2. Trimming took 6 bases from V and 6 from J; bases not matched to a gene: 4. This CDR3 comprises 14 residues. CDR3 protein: CASSITSGRDTQYF. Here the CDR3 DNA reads TGTGCCAGCAGCATAACTAGCGGGAGGGATACGCAGTATTTT.

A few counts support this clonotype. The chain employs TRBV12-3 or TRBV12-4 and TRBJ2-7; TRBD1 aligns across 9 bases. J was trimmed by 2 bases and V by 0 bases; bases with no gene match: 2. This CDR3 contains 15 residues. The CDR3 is CASSLAGQGPYEQYV. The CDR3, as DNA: TGTGCCAGCAGTTTAGCGGGACAGGGTCCCTACGAGCAGTACGTC.

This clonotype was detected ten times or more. CDR3 sequence: CSVDSGLNEQFF. The CDR3, as DNA: TGCAGCGTTGATTCTGGTCTTAATGAGCAGTTCTTC. The rearrangement links TRBV29-1 to TRBJ2-1; D is unclear. The V and J ends lost 3 bases and 7 bases respectively, with 10 bases between them. CDR3 length equals 12 residues. Looked up from germline, CDR1 is SQVTM and CDR2 is ANQGSEA.

In DNA form, the CDR3 reads TGTGCCAGCAGCTTAGATGGAGTTATTCCACCCCTCCACTTT. Translated, it gives CASSLDGVIPPLHF. The genes are TRBV7-9 and TRBJ1-6; D gene ambiguous. Trimming pared 1 base from V and 11 bases from J, leaving 12 bases between. In germline, CDR1 is SEHNR, CDR2 FQNEAQ (reference sequence). This CDR3 has 14 amino acids.